What follows are 6 T cell receptor beta chains derived from one specimen sequenced in a study of Graves' ophthalmopathy and Graves' hyperthyroidism. Amplification of the TCR beta CDR3 regions used RNA transcripts (as template). The first-round RT-PCR employed HTBI primers together with the Qiagen OneStep RT-PCR kit. A multiplex PCR was then performed as the second round. TCRdb re-called the multiplex PCR reads through MiXCR, storing one row per CDR3 protein. The sample records about 380,000 distinct CDR3 sequences, approximately 15% being singletons. The sequenced material came from peripheral blood. These TCRs come from a woman younger than 35 with stable Graves' hyperthyroidism.

The gene calls are TRBV18 and TRBJ2-7; D remains ambiguous. The germline V gene has CDR1 KGHSH and CDR2 LQKENI. The V end lost 3 bases, the J end lost 6 bases, and 15 bases lay between the germline ends. This CDR3 contains 14 residues. In DNA, the CDR3 is TGTGCCAGCTCACCCGGCGACTGGGCAGGCGAGCAGTACTTC. Translating it yields CASSPGDWAGEQYF. Filled out from reference TRBV18 and TRBJ2-7, the complete variable domain reads NAGVMQNPRHLVRRRGQEARLRCSPMKGHSHVYWYRQLPEEGLKFMVYLQKENIIDESGMPKERFSAEFPKEGPSILRIQQVVRGDSAAYFCASSPGDWAGEQYFGPGTRLTVT.

This chain connects TRBV11-2 to TRBJ2-7; D is unresolved. In germline, CDR1 is SGHAT, CDR2 FQNNGV. The CDR3 has 14 residues. The ends were cut back, 3 bases at V and 4 bases at J, with 13 bases in the middle. The CDR3 loop is CASSFPDGLYEQYF. The CDR3 nucleotides are TGTGCCAGCAGCTTTCCCGACGGCCTTTACGAGCAGTACTTC.

The sample holds a few counts of this clonotype. The chain employs TRBV7-2 and TRBJ1-2, with 7 bases identical to TRBD1. The V segment lost 5 bases and the J segment 2 bases; nucleotides outside the gene matches: 8. This CDR3 has 15 amino acids. CDR1 and CDR2 (germline): SGHTA, FQGNSA. Here the CDR3 DNA reads TGTGCCAGCAGCCTTCCCGAGACAGGGAACTATGGCTACACCTTC. Its translation: CASSLPETGNYGYTF.

V is TRBV5-1 and J is TRBJ1-3; D is possibly TRBD1 (5 bases). Trimming left V 4 bases short and J 7 bases short, with 12 bases between. This CDR3 has 13 amino acids. CDR1 and CDR2 (germline): SGHRS, YFSETQ. In DNA form, the CDR3 reads TGCGCCAGCAGCCGCGACAGCCGTAACACCATATATTTT. Translation: CASSRDSRNTIYF.

A remark on this clonotype: One base away lies a much larger clone, so this may be a sequencing read error. Lacking the conserved final phenylalanine or tryptophan, this CDR3 likely reflects a read error. The chain uses TRBV12-3 or TRBV12-4 and TRBJ2-2; D is unclear. The ends were cut back, 3 bases at V and 5 bases at J, with 10 bases in the middle. This CDR3 is 14 amino acids long. The CDR3 nucleotides are TGTGCCAGCAGTTTCGGCAGGCGGACCGGGGAGCTGTTTTTG. Encoded protein: CASSFGRRTGELFL.

Comments on this clonotype: Germline is not matched at one junction end, which may reflect a read error. This sequence joins TRBV24-1 and TRBJ2-7, with D perhaps TRBD1 or TRBD2 (5 bases each). This CDR3 has 12 amino acids. Germline assignment: CDR1 KGHDR and CDR2 SFDVKD. CDR3 sequence: CATSIEGNDQYF. The CDR3, as DNA: TGTGCCACCAGTATAGAGGGGAACGATCAGTACTTC.